One sample yielded the 19 T cell receptor beta chains listed below, sequenced in a study of blood T cell repertoires in COVID-19. Sequencing was performed with immunoSEQ multiplex PCR; in TCRdb, only in-frame clones are kept and a portion is missing. The data contain 180,000 or so clones, about 88% of them singletons. Specimen: peripheral blood. The source of these receptors is a man between 18 and 29 years old with acute or convalescent COVID-19.

The chain carries TRBV2 and TRBJ2-1; 13 bases map to TRBD2. Trimming removed 6 bases from V and 9 bases from J; junction bases left unmatched: 14. The CDR3 contains 17 residues. Germline V CDR1 and CDR2: SNHLY, FYNNEI. In nucleotides, the CDR3 is TGTGCCAGCAGAAAAACCCAACTAGCGGGGGGGCTGGCTGAGCAGTTCTTC. Translated, it gives CASRKTQLAGGLAEQFF.

Remarks on this clone: One end of the junction does not line up with germline, which may come from a read error. The V call is TRBV5-1, the J call TRBJ2-2; D may be TRBD2 (5 bases). Germline lookup yields CDR1 SGHRS and CDR2 YFSETQ. CDR3 length: 15 residues. DNA of the CDR3: TGCGCCAGCAGATTGGTAGCTAGTCGGGACGGGGAGCTGTTTTTT. Amino acid sequence: CASRLVASRDGELFF.

V is TRBV6-2 or TRBV6-3 and J is TRBJ2-3, with D maybe TRBD1 (6 bases). The CDR3 totals 16 residues. The germline CDR1 and CDR2 sequences are MNHEY and SVGEGT. V was shortened by 4 bases and J by 2 bases, with 16 bases between the two germline ends. The CDR3 DNA reads TGTGCCAGCAGTTCAAACAGGGACCTGTCCACAGATACGCAGTATTTT. Translating gives CASSSNRDLSTDTQYF.

This chain joins TRBV28 and TRBJ1-2; 12 bases fit TRBD1. CDR1 is MDHEN, CDR2 SYDVKM, per germline. The CDR3 has 15 residues. V shed 5 bases, J shed 8 bases, and the junction held 9 bases outside the gene matches. Here the CDR3 reads CASSTTGTGGNGYTF. The CDR3 region has the DNA TGTGCCAGCAGTACTACCGGGACAGGGGGCAACGGCTACACCTTC.

DNA for the CDR3: TGTGCCAGCAGCCCCCCGGGACAGGGACTTCTAGGAGGGGCCAACGTCCTGACTTTC. Translating gives CASSPPGQGLLGGANVLTF. The chain couples TRBV16 to TRBJ2-6; 9 nucleotides align to TRBD1. V trimming: 4 bases; J trimming: 4 bases; junction bases outside the gene matches: 14. This CDR3 contains 19 residues. Germline V CDR1 and CDR2: KGHSY, FQNENV.

This chain uses TRBV7-6 with TRBJ1-3, with a weak D call TRBD1 (6 bases). The CDR3 length is 17 residues. Germline V gene data show CDR1 as SGHVS and CDR2 as FNYEAQ. V lost 5 bases and J lost 0, with 17 bases in between. The CDR3 DNA sequence: TGTGCCAGCAGCCCGACCTGGACAGAAGACTCTGGAAACACCATATATTTT. As protein: CASSPTWTEDSGNTIYF.

This clone came up once. This chain uses TRBV29-1 with TRBJ1-1; the match to TRBD1 covers 8 bases. The ends lost 7 bases at V and 6 bases at J; junction bases unmatched: 13. This CDR3 region has 14 residues. CDR1 and CDR2 (germline): SQVTM, ANQGSEA. The CDR3 DNA reads TGCAGCGCCGCGACAGGGGAAAGAGAGGCTGAAGCTTTCTTT. This translates into CSAATGEREAEAFF.

The chain uses TRBV23-1 and TRBJ2-5; D is perhaps TRBD1 (6 bases). TRBV23-1 is given ORF status, its function remaining uncertain. CDR3 length: 15 amino acids. V shed 8 bases and J shed 1 base, with 17 bases lying between them. CDR3 in DNA: TGCGCCAGCCTTCGTCCCAGGGGACCCCAAGAGACCCAGTACTTC. Protein sequence: CASLRPRGPQETQYF.

A few counts support this clone. This chain connects TRBV7-3 to TRBJ2-2; 10 nucleotides align to TRBD1. Germline V gene lookup returns CDR1 SGHTA and CDR2 FQGTGA. V was clipped by 7 bases and J by 7 bases; unmatched bases: 9. The CDR3 contains 15 residues. CDR3 in amino acids: CASTATGGNGGELFF. CDR3 nucleotide sequence: TGTGCCAGCACTGCGACAGGGGGCAATGGCGGGGAGCTGTTTTTT.

The chain recombines TRBV6-2 or TRBV6-3 with TRBJ1-2; D is unclear. CDR1 MNHEY and CDR2 SVGEGT come from the germline V gene. Trimming removed 3 bases from V and 4 bases from J, with 15 bases in between. The CDR3 has 15 residues. As DNA, the CDR3 is TGTGCCAGCAGTTATCCCAGTGTGACTGGCTATGGCTACACCTTC. As protein: CASSYPSVTGYGYTF.

The chain combines TRBV30 with TRBJ1-2; TRBD1 might be the D (5 bases). The germline V and J ends were trimmed by 5 bases and 8 bases, with 27 bases remaining between them. Germline-derived CDR1 and CDR2 are GTSNPN and SVGIG (reference sequence). This CDR3 spans 16 amino acids. CDR3 nucleotides: TGTGCCTGGGACCCTCGAAGCGGGGCCCTAAGGAAGGGCTACACCTTC. It specifies CAWDPRSGALRKGYTF.

The chain recombines TRBV6-5 with TRBJ1-1; TRBD1 matches at 11 bases. V was pared by 5 bases and J by 4 bases, with 6 bases of the junction left unmatched. The CDR3 is 15 residues long. Germline CDR1 MNHEY, CDR2 SVGAGI. The CDR3 spells CASSSTGTGGTEAFF. Here the CDR3 DNA reads TGTGCCAGCAGTAGTACCGGGACAGGGGGCACTGAAGCTTTCTTT.

The J gene is TRBJ2-1, the V gene TRBV7-3, with TRBD2 as a possible D gene (6 bases). The germline gives CDR1 SGHTA, CDR2 FQGTGA. Between the trimmed V and J ends, which lost 2 bases and 4 bases, there was a span of 9 bases. The CDR3 runs 14 residues. CDR3 protein: CASSLAGQYNEQFF. DNA of the CDR3: TGTGCCAGCAGCTTAGCGGGGCAGTACAATGAGCAGTTCTTC.

The chain combines TRBV7-2 with TRBJ2-1, with 10 bases identical to TRBD2. This CDR3 region has 17 residues. V was clipped by 2 bases and J by 8 bases; unmatched bases: 12. Germline CDR1 and CDR2: SGHTA and FQGNSA. CDR3 in amino acids: CASSLLGVGLALHEQFF. The DNA for the CDR3 is TGTGCCAGCAGCTTACTGGGGGTGGGACTAGCGCTGCATGAGCAGTTCTTC.

The chain employs TRBV11-2 and TRBJ1-4, with TRBD1 matching 7 bases. The CDR3 length is 14 residues. The junction had 6 bases not matched to a gene; V was cut back by 7 bases and J by 4 bases. Germline lookup yields CDR1 SGHAT and CDR2 FQNNGV. In DNA, the CDR3 is TGTGCCAGCACACCGGGGGACAGTAATGAAAAACTGTTTTTT. As protein: CASTPGDSNEKLFF.

With regard to this clone: Sequence at one end of the junction differs from germline and may be a read error. The chain has TRBV11-2 and TRBJ2-5; D may be TRBD2 (7 bases). Per the germline V gene, CDR1 is SGHAT and CDR2 is FQNNGV. This CDR3 is built from 14 residues. The CDR3 DNA is TGTGCCAGCAGCCCAACAGACAGGCGGGAGACCCGGTACTTC. It specifies CASSPTDRRETRYF.

The chain carries TRBV11-2 and TRBJ1-1, with D possibly being TRBD1 (5 bases). Germline values: CDR1 SGHAT, CDR2 FQNNGV. Trimming left V 3 bases short and J 4 bases short, with 12 bases between. The CDR3 has 14 residues. The CDR3 DNA sequence: TGTGCCAGCAGCTTGGAAGGGGATGTCACTGAAGCTTTCTTT. This gives the protein CASSLEGDVTEAFF.

This clone appeared a single time. This sequence joins TRBV5-1 and TRBJ1-2; D is ambiguous. The germline gives CDR1 SGHRS, CDR2 YFSETQ. V shed 4 bases and J shed 4 bases, with 11 bases lying between them. This CDR3 contains 13 residues. CDR3 sequence reads: CASSPAGTYGYTF. DNA for the CDR3: TGCGCCAGCAGCCCGGCAGGAACCTATGGCTACACCTTC.

This chain uses TRBV7-2 with TRBJ1-6; D gene uncertain. The CDR3 length is 14 residues. V dropped 4 bases and J dropped 1 base, with 5 bases sitting between them. CDR1 is SGHTA, CDR2 FQGNSA, per germline. Here the CDR3 DNA reads TGTGCCAGCAGCTGGCAGTCCTATAATTCACCCCTCCACTTT. This gives the protein CASSWQSYNSPLHF.